The 16 T cell receptor beta chains presented below share a single source sample, sequenced in a study of cytomegalovirus exposure and HLA in healthy donors. The PCR employed 60 Vbeta primers together with 13 Jbeta primers. Produced via immunoSEQ multiplex PCR; TCRdb's table is partial and in-frame only. The sample consists of about 100,000 clones, around 75% of them appearing once. The sample comprised PBMCs. These receptors originate from a woman aged 18 to 35 in good health and CMV-seropositive.

This sequence joins TRBV4-1 and TRBJ2-1; tentative D call: TRBD1 (6 bases). The germline V gene has CDR1 MGHRA and CDR2 YSYEKL. The CDR3 has 15 residues. V gave up 1 base and J gave up 2 bases, with 9 bases separating them. The CDR3 loop is CASSQAGAPYNEQFF. In DNA, the CDR3 is TGCGCCAGCAGCCAAGCAGGGGCACCCTACAATGAGCAGTTCTTC.

This chain uses TRBV10-3 with TRBJ2-7, with 10 bases matching TRBD2. V dropped 4 bases and J dropped 3; count of bases not matched to a gene: 6. This CDR3 region has 15 residues. Germline V gives CDR1 ENHRY, CDR2 SYGVKD. In DNA, the CDR3 is TGTGCCATCAGTGGGACCGGGACTAGCGACTACGAGCAGTACTTC. Its translation is CAISGTGTSDYEQYF.

The J gene is TRBJ1-2, the V gene TRBV7-9; 7 bases match TRBD1. The trim removed 5 bases at V and 4 bases at J, leaving 7 bases unmatched. The CDR3 contains 14 residues. The germline V gene encodes CDR1 SEHNR and CDR2 FQNEAQ (reference sequence). This chain's CDR3 is CASSHTGTAYGYTF. The CDR3, as DNA: TGTGCCAGCAGCCACACCGGGACAGCCTATGGCTACACCTTC.

J is TRBJ2-7 and V is TRBV29-1, with 14 nucleotides matching TRBD2. Germline V CDR1 and CDR2: SQVTM, ANQGSEA. The CDR3 is 13 amino acids. Trimming took 6 bases from V and 4 from J; bases not matched to a gene: 2. This CDR3 is CSVGLAGGYEQYF. As DNA, the CDR3 is TGCAGCGTAGGACTAGCGGGAGGATACGAGCAGTACTTC.

This clone was found a few times. V gene TRBV15 combines with J gene TRBJ1-1; 10 bases are shared with TRBD1. V shed 4 bases, J shed 3 bases, and the junction held 2 bases outside the gene matches. This CDR3 has 14 residues. Germline CDR1 reads LNHNV; CDR2 reads YYDKDF (reference sequence). The CDR3 region has the DNA TGTGCCACCAGCAAGGGACAGGGGTACACTGAAGCTTTCTTT. Translating it yields CATSKGQGYTEAFF.

This clone occurred once. This chain links TRBV7-2 with TRBJ2-7; tentative D call: TRBD2 (6 bases). V was clipped by 1 base and J by 1 base, with 11 bases between them. The CDR3 loop spans 15 amino acids. Germline lookup yields CDR1 SGHTA and CDR2 FQGNSA. CDR3 nucleotide sequence: TGTGCCAGCAGCTTAGAACTAGCTGGGTCCTACGAGCAGTACTTC. Its protein product is CASSLELAGSYEQYF. Drawing the rest from reference TRBV7-2 and TRBJ2-7, the complete variable domain is GAGVSQSPSNKVTEKGKDVELRCDPISGHTALYWYRQSLGQGLEFLIYFQGNSAPDKSGLPSDRFSAERTGGSVSTLTIQRTQQEDSAVYLCASSLELAGSYEQYFGPGTRLTVT.

Comments on this clone: Its ends do not fully match the called genes, so a read error is possible. V usage is TRBV7-9 and J usage is TRBJ2-7; D remains ambiguous. The germline V gene encodes CDR1 SEHNR and CDR2 FQNEAQ (reference sequence). The CDR3 length is 13 residues. In DNA, the CDR3 is TGTTCCAGCAGCTTAACAGTTCGCTACGAGCAGTACTTC. Translated, it gives CSSSLTVRYEQYF.

The chain couples TRBV6-1 to TRBJ2-1, with 10 bases lining up with TRBD2. The V and J ends lost 4 bases and 6 bases, in that order; junction bases with no gene match: 6. CDR3 length: 15 amino acids. CDR1 MNHNS and CDR2 SASEGT come from the germline V gene. The CDR3 is CASSGLAGESNEQFF. CDR3 coding DNA: TGTGCCAGCAGTGGTCTAGCGGGAGAGTCCAATGAGCAGTTCTTC.

The chain is built from TRBV4-2 and TRBJ2-1; 7 nucleotides agree with TRBD2. CDR1 is LGHNA, CDR2 YNFKEQ, per germline. V dropped 3 bases and J dropped 7; count of bases not matched to a gene: 9. The CDR3 has 15 amino acids. Here the CDR3 reads CASSQTERDQNEQFF. Written as DNA, the CDR3 is TGTGCCAGCAGCCAGACGGAGCGGGATCAGAATGAGCAGTTCTTC.

V is TRBV5-6 and J is TRBJ2-1; 7 nucleotides agree with TRBD2. This CDR3 contains 18 residues. J gave up 0 bases and V 4 bases, and 13 bases lay outside the gene matches. CDR1 is SGHDT and CDR2 is YYEEEE in the germline V gene. CDR3: CASSPGLPPGGSYNEQFF. In DNA, the CDR3 is TGTGCCAGCAGCCCGGGACTCCCCCCGGGGGGCTCCTACAATGAGCAGTTCTTC.

This clone was seen once. The genes are TRBV11-2 and TRBJ2-6; D not certain. V dropped 6 bases and J dropped 1 base, with 7 bases sitting between them. There are 14 residues in the CDR3. The germline V gene has CDR1 SGHAT and CDR2 FQNNGV. In nucleotides, the CDR3 is TGTGCCAGCAGTTACCTATCTGGGGCCAACGTCCTGACTTTC. This encodes CASSYLSGANVLTF.

This chain connects TRBV5-1 to TRBJ2-3; 10 bases are a match to TRBD1. The V gene's germline CDR1 is SGHRS and CDR2 YFSETQ. J lost 6 bases, V lost 3 bases, and 7 bases had no gene match. The CDR3 has 15 residues. The chain's CDR3 is CASSSPGQGIDTQYF. The CDR3 DNA sequence: TGCGCCAGCAGCTCCCCGGGACAGGGGATTGATACGCAGTATTTT.

CDR3 DNA sequence: TGTGCCAGCCTAGGGGTTTCGAACACTGAAGCTTTCTTT. Amino acid sequence: CASLGVSNTEAFF. V usage is TRBV28 and J usage is TRBJ1-1, with D maybe TRBD1 (5 bases). This CDR3 comprises 13 residues. The germline CDR1 and CDR2 sequences are MDHEN and SYDVKM. V was trimmed by 8 bases and J by 1 base, leaving 11 bases between them.

V gene TRBV25-1 combines with J gene TRBJ2-1; 9 bases align to TRBD1. The CDR3 spans 15 residues. J lost 9 bases, V lost 3 bases, and 9 bases had no gene match. Germline CDR1 is MGHDK and CDR2 is SYGVNS. CDR3 bases: TGTGCCAGCAGTGAGGGAGAACAGGGGGCGGGTGAGCAGTTCTTC. Its protein is CASSEGEQGAGEQFF.

The genes are TRBV5-5 and TRBJ2-5; 7 bases fit TRBD1. The CDR3 length is 12 residues. The V and J ends lost 7 bases and 3 bases, in that order; junction bases with no gene match: 3. Germline V gene data show CDR1 as SGHKS and CDR2 as YYEKEE (reference sequence). CDR3 in amino acids: CASQGDEETQYF. The DNA of the CDR3 is TGTGCCAGCCAGGGGGACGAAGAGACCCAGTACTTC.

The rearrangement links TRBV27 to TRBJ2-2; the match to TRBD1 covers 10 bases. The trim removed 5 bases at V and 6 bases at J, leaving 6 bases unmatched. The CDR3 is 15 amino acids. Germline-derived CDR1 and CDR2 are MNHEY and SMNVEV (reference sequence). The CDR3 nucleotides are TGTGCCAGCAGTCCTGGGACAGGGGTTGCCGGGGAGCTGTTTTTT. It codes for CASSPGTGVAGELFF.